This T cell receptor (beta chain) comes out of a study of response to subunit inactivated influenza vaccine. Germline V gene sequence: CDR1 KGHDR, CDR2 SFDVKD. CDR3 length: 16 residues. V was trimmed by 0 bases and J by 4 bases, leaving 13 bases between them. This clonotype came up a few times. Antigen: not known. TCRdb called the RT-PCR reads again in MiXCR, with one record for every CDR3 protein. The data show around 710,000 distinct CDR3 sequences, approximately 15% seen once. General study points: Authors suggested that a seasonal influenza vaccination recruits few new T cells each time.

The starting material was PBMCs from blood, obtained 14 days before vaccination. V usage is TRBV24-1 and J usage is TRBJ2-3, with a possible D match to TRBD1 (5 bases). This receptor was taken from a man in his fifties who received an inactivated influenza vaccine. The CDR3 sequence is CATSDLSQGGADTQYF. The CDR3, as DNA: TGTGCCACCAGTGATTTGAGCCAGGGCGGCGCAGATACGCAGTATTTT.